The next 7 T cell receptor beta chains were all read from a single sample in a study of blood T cell repertoires in COVID-19. Produced via immunoSEQ multiplex PCR; TCRdb's table is partial and in-frame only. Here the sample spans about 230,000 clones, around 84% being singletons. Specimen: PBMCs or T cells enriched from blood (not recorded which). These receptors were collected from a man between 18 and 29 years old who had recovered from COVID-19.

Here the CDR3 DNA reads TGCAGCGTTGTAGCTCCTAGCGGGGGGACTGGGGAGCTGTTTTTT. Protein: CSVVAPSGGTGELFF. This chain uses TRBV29-1 with TRBJ2-2; the match to TRBD2 covers 11 bases. CDR3 size: 15 residues. Trimming removed 4 bases from V and 8 bases from J; junction bases left unmatched: 9. CDR1 and CDR2 from the germline V gene are SQVTM and ANQGSEA.

V usage is TRBV7-2 and J usage is TRBJ2-4; no definite D call. V was trimmed by 1 base and J by 5 bases, leaving 6 bases between them. The CDR3 has 13 amino acids. The germline V gene has CDR1 SGHTA and CDR2 FQGNSA. In nucleotides, the CDR3 is TGTGCCAGCAGCTTAGACAGACAAAACATTCAGTACTTC. Translation: CASSLDRQNIQYF.

The chain carries TRBV9 and TRBJ2-2, with D hard to call. This CDR3 region has 14 residues. Trimming removed 3 bases at V and 6 bases at J, with 12 bases between. From germline, CDR1 is SGDLS and CDR2 YYNGEE. CDR3 sequence: CASSAPGSPGELFF. The CDR3 region has the DNA TGTGCCAGCAGCGCCCCCGGGTCCCCCGGGGAGCTGTTTTTT.

In DNA form, the CDR3 reads TGTGCCAGCAGCCCCAGGGGGGCAGGCAATCAGCCCCAGCATTTT. Its protein product is CASSPRGAGNQPQHF. The chain uses TRBV5-6 and TRBJ1-5, with TRBD1 matching over 7 bases. The CDR3 is 15 residues long. V dropped 4 bases and J dropped 2; count of bases not matched to a gene: 6. Germline V gives CDR1 SGHDT, CDR2 YYEEEE.

This clone was seen just once. The chain combines TRBV7-2 with TRBJ2-2; D gene unclear. Trimming removed 1 base from V and 4 bases from J, with 7 bases in between. Germline V CDR1 and CDR2: SGHTA, FQGNSA. This CDR3 region has 14 residues. The CDR3 region is CASSLGSFTGELFF. CDR3 DNA: TGTGCCAGCAGCTTAGGTTCCTTCACCGGGGAGCTGTTTTTT.

In the case of this clone: Germline is not matched at one junction end, which may reflect a read error. The gene calls are TRBV6-1 and TRBJ2-7; TRBD2 matches at 8 bases. Germline CDR1 MNHNS, CDR2 SASEGT. CDR3 size: 14 residues. The CDR3 coding sequence is TGTGCCAGCAGGGAAGGAGCGGGGGCCTACGAGCAGTACTTC. It codes for CASREGAGAYEQYF.

This chain links TRBV28 with TRBJ2-3; 9 bases are shared with TRBD1. Looked up from germline, CDR1 is MDHEN and CDR2 is SYDVKM. This CDR3 region has 16 residues. V lost 5 bases and J lost 6; bases outside the gene matches: 12. The CDR3 sequence: CASSPTGTGRVDTQYF. The DNA of the CDR3 is TGTGCCAGCAGTCCGACCGGGACAGGGAGGGTTGATACGCAGTATTTT. The variable domain in full, completed from reference TRBV28 and TRBJ2-3, reads DVKVTQSSRYLVKRTGEKVFLECVQDMDHENMFWYRQDPGLGLRLIYFSYDVKMKEKGDIPEGYSVSREKKERFSLILESASTNQTSMYLCASSPTGTGRVDTQYFGPGTRLTVL.